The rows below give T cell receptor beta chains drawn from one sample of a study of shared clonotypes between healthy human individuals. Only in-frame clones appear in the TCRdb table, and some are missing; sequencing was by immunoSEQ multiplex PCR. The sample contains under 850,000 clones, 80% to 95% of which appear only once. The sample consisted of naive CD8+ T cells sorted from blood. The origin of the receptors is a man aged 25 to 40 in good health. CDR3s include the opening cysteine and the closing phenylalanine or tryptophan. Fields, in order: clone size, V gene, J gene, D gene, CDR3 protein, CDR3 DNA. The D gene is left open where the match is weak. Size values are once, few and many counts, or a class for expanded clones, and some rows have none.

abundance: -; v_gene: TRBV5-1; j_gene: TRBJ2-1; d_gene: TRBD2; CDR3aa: CASSLPSGSSYNEQFF; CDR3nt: TGCGCCAGCAGCTTACCGAGCGGGAGTTCCTACAATGAGCAGTTCTTC
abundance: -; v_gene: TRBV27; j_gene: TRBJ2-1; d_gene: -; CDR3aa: CASSFVTGTGNEQFF; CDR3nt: TGTGCCAGCAGTTTCGTAACAGGGACGGGCAATGAGCAGTTCTTC
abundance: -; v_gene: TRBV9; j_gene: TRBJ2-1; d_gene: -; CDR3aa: CASSVGGNTYNEQFF; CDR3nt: TGTGCCAGCAGCGTAGGTGGGAACACCTACAATGAGCAGTTCTTC
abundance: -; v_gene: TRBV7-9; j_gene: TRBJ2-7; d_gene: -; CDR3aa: CASSLVQWEQYF; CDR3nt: TGTGCCAGCAGCTTAGTTCAGTGGGAGCAGTACTTC
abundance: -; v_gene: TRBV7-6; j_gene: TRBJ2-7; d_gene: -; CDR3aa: CASSLALDREQYF; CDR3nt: TGTGCCAGCAGCTTAGCGCTTGACCGTGAGCAGTACTTC
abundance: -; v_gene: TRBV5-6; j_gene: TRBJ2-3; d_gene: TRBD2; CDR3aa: CASSLGLALDTQYF; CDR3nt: TGTGCCAGCAGCTTGGGACTAGCTCTTGATACGCAGTATTTT
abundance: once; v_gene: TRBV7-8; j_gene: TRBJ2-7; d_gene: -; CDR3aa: CASSPLSGGTYEQYF; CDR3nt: TGTGCCAGCAGCCCCCTATCGGGCGGGACCTACGAGCAGTACTTC
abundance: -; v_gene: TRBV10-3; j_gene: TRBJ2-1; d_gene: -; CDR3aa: CAISRQNNEQFF; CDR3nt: TGTGCCATCAGTAGACAGAACAATGAGCAGTTCTTC
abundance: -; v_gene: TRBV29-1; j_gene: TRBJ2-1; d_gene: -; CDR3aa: CSVEPRLVNEQFF; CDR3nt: TGCAGCGTTGAGCCTCGACTAGTCAATGAGCAGTTCTTC
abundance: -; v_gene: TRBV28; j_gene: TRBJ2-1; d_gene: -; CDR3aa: CASSLWGDNEQFF; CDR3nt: TGTGCCAGCAGTTTATGGGGGGACAATGAGCAGTTCTTC
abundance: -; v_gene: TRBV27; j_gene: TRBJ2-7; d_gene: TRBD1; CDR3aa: CASSSLRDRNSYEQYF; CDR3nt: TGTGCCAGCAGTTCCCTCCGGGACAGGAACTCCTACGAGCAGTACTTC
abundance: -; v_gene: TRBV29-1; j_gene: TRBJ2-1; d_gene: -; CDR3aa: CSVEETQTDGRAEQFF; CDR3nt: TGCAGCGTTGAAGAAACCCAAACGGACGGACGGGCTGAGCAGTTCTTC
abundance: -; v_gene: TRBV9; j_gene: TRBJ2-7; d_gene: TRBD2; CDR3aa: CASNAFPGLVLYRSYEQYF; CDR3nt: TGTGCCAGCAACGCTTTTCCGGGACTAGTTCTTTATAGGTCCTACGAGCAGTACTTC
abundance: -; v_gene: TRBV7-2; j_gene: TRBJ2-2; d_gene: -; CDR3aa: CASSYDPPGELFF; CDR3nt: TGTGCCAGCAGCTATGACCCCCCCGGGGAGCTGTTTTTT
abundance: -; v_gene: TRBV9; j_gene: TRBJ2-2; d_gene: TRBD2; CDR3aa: CASSPRLASISGELFF; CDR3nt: TGTGCCAGCAGCCCACGACTAGCGAGTATCTCCGGGGAGCTGTTTTTT
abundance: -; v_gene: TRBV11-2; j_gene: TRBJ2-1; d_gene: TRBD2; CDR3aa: CASSPLAGVSGNEQFF; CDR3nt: TGTGCCAGCAGCCCCTTAGCGGGAGTAAGTGGGAATGAGCAGTTCTTC